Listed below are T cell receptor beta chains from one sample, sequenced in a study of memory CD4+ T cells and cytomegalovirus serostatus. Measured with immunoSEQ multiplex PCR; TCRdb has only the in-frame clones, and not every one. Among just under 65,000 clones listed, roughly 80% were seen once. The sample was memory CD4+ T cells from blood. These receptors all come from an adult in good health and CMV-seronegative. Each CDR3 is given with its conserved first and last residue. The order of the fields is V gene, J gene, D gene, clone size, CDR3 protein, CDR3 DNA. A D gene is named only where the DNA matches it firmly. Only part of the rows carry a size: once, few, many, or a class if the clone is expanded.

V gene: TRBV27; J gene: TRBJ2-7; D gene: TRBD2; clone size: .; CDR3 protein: CASSFGGVGREQYF; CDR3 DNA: TGTGCCAGCAGTTTCGGGGGGGTGGGGCGAGAGCAGTACTTC
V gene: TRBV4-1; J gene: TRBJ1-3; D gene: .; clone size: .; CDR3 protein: CASSQDEGGGNTIYF; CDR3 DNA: TGCGCCAGCAGCCAAGATGAGGGGGGTGGAAACACCATATATTTT
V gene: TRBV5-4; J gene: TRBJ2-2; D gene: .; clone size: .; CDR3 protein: CASSSEYNTGELFF; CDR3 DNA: TGTGCCAGCAGCTCCGAGTATAACACCGGGGAGCTGTTTTTT
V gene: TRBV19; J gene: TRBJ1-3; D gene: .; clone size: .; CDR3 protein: CASRNGLSGNTIYF; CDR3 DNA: TGTGCCAGTAGGAATGGCTTATCTGGAAACACCATATATTTT
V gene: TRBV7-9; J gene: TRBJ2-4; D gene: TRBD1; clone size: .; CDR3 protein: CASSLGGQGNIQYF; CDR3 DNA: TGTGCCAGCAGCTTGGGAGGACAGGGAAACATTCAGTACTTC
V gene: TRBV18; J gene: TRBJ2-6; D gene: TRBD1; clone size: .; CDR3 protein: CASSPDRGDGANVLTF; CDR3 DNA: TGTGCCAGCTCACCGGACAGGGGGGATGGGGCCAACGTCCTGACTTTC
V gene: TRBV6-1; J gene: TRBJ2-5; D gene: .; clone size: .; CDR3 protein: CASSERPSQETQYF; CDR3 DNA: TGTGCCAGCAGTGAAAGGCCTAGCCAAGAGACCCAGTACTTC
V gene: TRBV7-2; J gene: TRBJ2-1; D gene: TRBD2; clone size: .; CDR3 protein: CASSLDASGRGNEQFF; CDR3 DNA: TGTGCCAGCAGCTTAGACGCTAGCGGGAGGGGGAATGAGCAGTTCTTC
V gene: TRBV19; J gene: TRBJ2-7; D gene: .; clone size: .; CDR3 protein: CATLSGDGYEQYF; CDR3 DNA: TGTGCCACCCTATCGGGGGACGGATACGAGCAGTACTTC
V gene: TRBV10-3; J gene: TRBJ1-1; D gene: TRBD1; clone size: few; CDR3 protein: CASLDRANTEAFF; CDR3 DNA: TGTGCCTCACTGGACAGGGCCAACACTGAAGCTTTCTTT
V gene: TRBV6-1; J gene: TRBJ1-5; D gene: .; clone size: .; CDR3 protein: CASGHGQNNQPQHF; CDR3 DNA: TGTGCCAGCGGACACGGACAGAACAATCAGCCCCAGCATTTT
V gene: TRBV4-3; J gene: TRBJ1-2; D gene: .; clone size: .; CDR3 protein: CASSQVRDTYGYTF; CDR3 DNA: TGCGCCAGCAGCCAAGTAAGGGACACCTATGGCTACACCTTC
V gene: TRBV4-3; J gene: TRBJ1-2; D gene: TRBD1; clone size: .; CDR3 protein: CASSQAGGNYGYTF; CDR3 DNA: TGCGCCAGCAGCCAAGCAGGGGGGAACTATGGCTACACCTTC
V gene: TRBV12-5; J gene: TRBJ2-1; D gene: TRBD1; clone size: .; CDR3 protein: CASGRTGGDWQFF; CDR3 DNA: TGTGCTAGTGGCAGGACAGGGGGCGATTGGCAGTTCTTC
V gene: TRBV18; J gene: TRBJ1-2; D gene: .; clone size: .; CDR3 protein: CASSPGSGGVYGYTF; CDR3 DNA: TGTGCCAGCTCACCAGGGTCGGGGGGCGTCTATGGCTACACCTTC
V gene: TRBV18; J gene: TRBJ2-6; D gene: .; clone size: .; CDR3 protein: CASSQAGTGANVLTF; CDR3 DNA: TGTGCCAGCTCCCAGGCGGGGACTGGGGCCAACGTCCTGACTTTC
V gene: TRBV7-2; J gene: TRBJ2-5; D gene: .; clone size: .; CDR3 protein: CASSPSLAQETQYF; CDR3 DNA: TGTGCCAGCAGCCCCAGCTTGGCCCAAGAGACCCAGTACTTC
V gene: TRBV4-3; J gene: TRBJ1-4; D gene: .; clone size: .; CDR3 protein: CASSQDLPGGTNEKLFF; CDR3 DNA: TGCGCCAGCAGCCAAGATCTTCCTGGGGGGACTAATGAAAAACTGTTTTTT
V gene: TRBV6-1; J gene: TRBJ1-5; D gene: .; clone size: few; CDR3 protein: CASRRTNQPQHF; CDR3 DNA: TGTGCCAGTCGACGGACCAATCAGCCCCAGCATTTT
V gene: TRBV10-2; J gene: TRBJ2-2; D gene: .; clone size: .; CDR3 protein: CASSEQVHRELFF; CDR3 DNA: TGCGCCAGCAGTGAGCAGGTGCACCGGGAGCTGTTTTTT
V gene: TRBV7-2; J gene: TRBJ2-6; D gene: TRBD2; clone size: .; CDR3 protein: CASSLGTSGGAGANVLTF; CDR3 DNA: TGTGCCAGCAGCTTAGGGACTAGCGGGGGGGCTGGGGCCAACGTCCTGACTTTC
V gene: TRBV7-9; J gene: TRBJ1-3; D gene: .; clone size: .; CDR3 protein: CASSLVFGISGNTIYF; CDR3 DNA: TGTGCCAGCAGCTTAGTGTTCGGGATCTCTGGAAACACCATATATTTT
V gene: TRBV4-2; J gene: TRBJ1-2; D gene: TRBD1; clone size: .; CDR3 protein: CASSLNRGLVDGYTF; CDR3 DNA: TGTGCCAGCAGCCTGAACAGGGGGCTAGTCGATGGCTACACCTTC
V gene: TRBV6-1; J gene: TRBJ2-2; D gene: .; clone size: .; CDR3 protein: CASSDSRTGELFF; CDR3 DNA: TGTGCCAGCAGTGACAGCCGAACCGGGGAGCTGTTTTTT
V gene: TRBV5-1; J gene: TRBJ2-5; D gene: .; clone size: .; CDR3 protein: CASSLQGWDETQYF; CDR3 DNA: TGCGCCAGCAGCTTACAGGGTTGGGACGAGACCCAGTACTTC
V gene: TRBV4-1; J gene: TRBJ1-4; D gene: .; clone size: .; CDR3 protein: CASSQGSLEKLFF; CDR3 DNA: TGCGCCAGCAGCCAAGGATCCCTTGAAAAACTGTTTTTT
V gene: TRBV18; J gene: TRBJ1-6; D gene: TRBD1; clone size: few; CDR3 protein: CASSPGQGNSPLHF; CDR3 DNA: TGTGCCAGCTCACCGGGACAGGGGAACTCACCCCTCCACTTT
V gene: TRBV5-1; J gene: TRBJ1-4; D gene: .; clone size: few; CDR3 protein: CASSLDRRGSEKLFF; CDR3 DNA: TGCGCCAGCAGCTTGGACCGCAGGGGAAGTGAAAAACTGTTTTTT
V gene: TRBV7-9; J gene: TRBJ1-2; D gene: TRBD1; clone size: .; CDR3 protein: CASSFGQGPVGYGYTF; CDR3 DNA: TGTGCCAGCAGCTTCGGACAGGGGCCGGTCGGCTATGGCTACACCTTC
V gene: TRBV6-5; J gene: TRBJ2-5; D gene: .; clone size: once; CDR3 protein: CASRGSGVSQETQYF; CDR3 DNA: TGTGCCAGCAGAGGTTCTGGGGTGAGCCAGGAGACCCAGTACTTC
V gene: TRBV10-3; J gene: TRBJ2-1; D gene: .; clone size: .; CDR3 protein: CAIATVASHNEQFF; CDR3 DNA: TGTGCCATCGCCACGGTAGCGTCACACAATGAGCAGTTCTTC
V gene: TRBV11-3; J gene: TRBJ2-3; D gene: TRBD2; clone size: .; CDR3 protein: CASSPPGLVTDTQYF; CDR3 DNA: TGTGCCAGCAGCCCTCCGGGACTAGTTACAGATACGCAGTATTTT
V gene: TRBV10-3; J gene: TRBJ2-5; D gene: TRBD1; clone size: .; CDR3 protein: CATTGQGTGETQYF; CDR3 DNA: TGTGCCACTACGGGACAGGGGACGGGGGAGACCCAGTACTTC
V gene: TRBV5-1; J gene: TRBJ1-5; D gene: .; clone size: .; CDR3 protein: CASSLVPQSNQPQHF; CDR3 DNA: TGCGCCAGCAGTCTTGTCCCCCAAAGCAATCAGCCCCAGCATTTT
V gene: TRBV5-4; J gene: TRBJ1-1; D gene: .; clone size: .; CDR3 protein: CASSLDGVNTEAFF; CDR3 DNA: TGTGCCAGCAGCTTGGACGGGGTGAACACTGAAGCTTTCTTT
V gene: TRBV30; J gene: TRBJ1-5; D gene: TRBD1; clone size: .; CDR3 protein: CAWSARDRGSNQPQHF; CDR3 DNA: TGTGCCTGGAGTGCCCGGGACAGGGGAAGCAATCAGCCCCAGCATTTT
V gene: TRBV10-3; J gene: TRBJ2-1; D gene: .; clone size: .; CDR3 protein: CAISETQYNEQFF; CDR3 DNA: TGTGCCATCAGCGAAACTCAATACAATGAGCAGTTCTTC